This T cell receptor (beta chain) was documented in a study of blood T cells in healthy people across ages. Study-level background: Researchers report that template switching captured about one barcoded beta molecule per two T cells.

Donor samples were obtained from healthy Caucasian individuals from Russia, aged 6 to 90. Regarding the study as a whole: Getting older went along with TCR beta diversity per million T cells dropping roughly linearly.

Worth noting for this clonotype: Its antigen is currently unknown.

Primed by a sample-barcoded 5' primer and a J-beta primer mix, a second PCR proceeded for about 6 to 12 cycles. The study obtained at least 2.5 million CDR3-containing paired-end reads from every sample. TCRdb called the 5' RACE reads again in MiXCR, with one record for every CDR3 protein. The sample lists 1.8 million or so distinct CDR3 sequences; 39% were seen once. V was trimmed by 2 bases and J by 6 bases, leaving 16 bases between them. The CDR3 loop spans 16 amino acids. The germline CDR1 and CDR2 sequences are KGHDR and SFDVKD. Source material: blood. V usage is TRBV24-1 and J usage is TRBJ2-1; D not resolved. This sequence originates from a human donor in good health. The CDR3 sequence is CATSDSGLEVRNEQFF. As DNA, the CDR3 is TGTGCCACCAGTGATTCGGGCCTGGAAGTCCGCAATGAGCAGTTCTTC.